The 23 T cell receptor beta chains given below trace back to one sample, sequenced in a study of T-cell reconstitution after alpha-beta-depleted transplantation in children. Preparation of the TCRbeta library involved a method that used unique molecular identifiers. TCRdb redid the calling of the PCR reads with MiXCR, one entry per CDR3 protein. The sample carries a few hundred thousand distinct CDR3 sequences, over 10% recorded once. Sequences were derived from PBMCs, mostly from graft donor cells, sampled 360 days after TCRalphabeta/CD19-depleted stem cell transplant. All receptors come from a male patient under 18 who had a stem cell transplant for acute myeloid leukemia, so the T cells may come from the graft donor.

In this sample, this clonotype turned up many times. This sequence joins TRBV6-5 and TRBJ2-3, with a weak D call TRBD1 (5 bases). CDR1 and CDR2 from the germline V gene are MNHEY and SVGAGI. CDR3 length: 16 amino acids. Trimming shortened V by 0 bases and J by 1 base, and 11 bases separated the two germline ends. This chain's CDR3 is CASSYSSGIGTDTQYF. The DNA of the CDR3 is TGTGCCAGCAGTTACTCATCAGGGATCGGCACAGATACGCAGTATTTT.

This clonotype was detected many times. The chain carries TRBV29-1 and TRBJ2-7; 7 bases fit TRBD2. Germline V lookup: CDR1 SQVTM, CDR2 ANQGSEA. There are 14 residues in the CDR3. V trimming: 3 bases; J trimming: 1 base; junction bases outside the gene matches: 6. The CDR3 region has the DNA TGCAGCGTTGACACGGGACTACGGTCCTACGAGCAGTACTTC. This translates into CSVDTGLRSYEQYF.

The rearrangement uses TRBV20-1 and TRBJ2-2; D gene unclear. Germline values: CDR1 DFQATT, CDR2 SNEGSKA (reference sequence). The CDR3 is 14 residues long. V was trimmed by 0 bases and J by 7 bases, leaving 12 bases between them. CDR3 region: CSARDLQPGGELFF. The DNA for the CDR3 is TGCAGTGCTAGAGATCTCCAGCCGGGCGGGGAGCTGTTTTTT.

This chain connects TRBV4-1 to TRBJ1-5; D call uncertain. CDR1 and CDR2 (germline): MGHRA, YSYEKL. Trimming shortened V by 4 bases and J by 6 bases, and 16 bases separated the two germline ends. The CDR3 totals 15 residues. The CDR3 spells CASSPLPLRGQPQHF. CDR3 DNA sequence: TGCGCCAGCAGCCCACTGCCACTTCGCGGTCAGCCCCAGCATTTT.

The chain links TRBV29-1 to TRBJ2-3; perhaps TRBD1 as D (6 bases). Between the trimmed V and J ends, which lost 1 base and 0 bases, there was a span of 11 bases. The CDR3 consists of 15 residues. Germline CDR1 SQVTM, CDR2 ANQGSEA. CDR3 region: CSVEGRGSSTDTQYF. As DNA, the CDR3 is TGCAGCGTTGAAGGCAGGGGTTCGAGCACAGATACGCAGTATTTT.

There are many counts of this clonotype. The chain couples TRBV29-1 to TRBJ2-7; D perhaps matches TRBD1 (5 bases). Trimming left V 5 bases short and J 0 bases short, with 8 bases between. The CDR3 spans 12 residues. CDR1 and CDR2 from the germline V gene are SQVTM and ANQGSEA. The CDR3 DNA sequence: TGCAGCGTTCGGACAAACTCCTACGAGCAGTACTTC. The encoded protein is CSVRTNSYEQYF.

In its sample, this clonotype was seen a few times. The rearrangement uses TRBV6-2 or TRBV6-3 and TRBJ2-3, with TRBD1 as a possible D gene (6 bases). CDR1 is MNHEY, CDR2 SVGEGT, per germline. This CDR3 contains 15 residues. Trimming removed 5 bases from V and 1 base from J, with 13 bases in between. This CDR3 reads CASSGQGRGTDTQYF. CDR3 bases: TGTGCCAGCAGTGGCCAGGGGCGAGGCACAGATACGCAGTATTTT.

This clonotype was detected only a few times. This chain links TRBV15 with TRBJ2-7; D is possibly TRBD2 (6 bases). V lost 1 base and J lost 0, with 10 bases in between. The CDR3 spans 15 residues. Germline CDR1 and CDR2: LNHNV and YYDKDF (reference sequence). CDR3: CATSRVGGSSYEQYF. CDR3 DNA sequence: TGTGCCACCAGCAGAGTGGGGGGAAGCTCCTACGAGCAGTACTTC.

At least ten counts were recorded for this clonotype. The CDR3 loop reads CSARERFAATTQYF. The CDR3 DNA is TGCAGTGCTAGAGAAAGATTTGCGGCTACTACGCAGTATTTT. The chain recombines TRBV20-1 with TRBJ2-3, with D hard to call. Germline V gene lookup returns CDR1 DFQATT and CDR2 SNEGSKA (reference sequence). This CDR3 comprises 14 residues. V was pared by 0 bases and J by 8 bases, with 15 bases between.

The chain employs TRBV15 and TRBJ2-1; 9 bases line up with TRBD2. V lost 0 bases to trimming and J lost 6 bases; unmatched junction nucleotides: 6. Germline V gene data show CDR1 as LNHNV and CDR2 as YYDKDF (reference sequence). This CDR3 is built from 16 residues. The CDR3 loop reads CATSRDVAGVFNEQFF. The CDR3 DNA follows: TGTGCCACCAGCAGAGATGTAGCGGGAGTTTTCAATGAGCAGTTCTTC.

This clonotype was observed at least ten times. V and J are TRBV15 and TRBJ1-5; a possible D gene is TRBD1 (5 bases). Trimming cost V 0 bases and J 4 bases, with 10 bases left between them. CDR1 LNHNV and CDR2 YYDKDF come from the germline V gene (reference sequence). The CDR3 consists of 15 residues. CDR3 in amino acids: CATSRDLGENQPQHF. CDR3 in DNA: TGTGCCACCAGCAGAGATCTAGGGGAAAATCAGCCCCAGCATTTT.

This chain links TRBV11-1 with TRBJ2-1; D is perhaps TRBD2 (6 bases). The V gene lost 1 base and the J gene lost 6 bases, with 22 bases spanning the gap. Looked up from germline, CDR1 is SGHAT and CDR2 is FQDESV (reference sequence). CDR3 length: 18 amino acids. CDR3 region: CASSLVLPPGRGINEQFF. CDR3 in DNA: TGTGCCAGCAGCTTAGTTCTCCCACCGGGACGGGGGATCAATGAGCAGTTCTTC.

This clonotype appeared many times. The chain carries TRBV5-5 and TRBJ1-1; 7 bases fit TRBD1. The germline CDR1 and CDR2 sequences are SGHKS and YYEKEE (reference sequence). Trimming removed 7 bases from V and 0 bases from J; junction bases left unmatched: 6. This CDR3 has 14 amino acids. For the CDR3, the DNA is TGTGCCAGCGCGCCGGGACAGTTGAACACTGAAGCTTTCTTT. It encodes CASAPGQLNTEAFF. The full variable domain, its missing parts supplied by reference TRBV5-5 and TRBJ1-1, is DAGVTQSPTHLIKTRGQQVTLRCSPISGHKSVSWYQQVLGQGPQFIFQYYEKEERGRGNFPDRFSARQFPNYSSELNVNALLLGDSALYLCASAPGQLNTEAFFGQGTRLTVV.

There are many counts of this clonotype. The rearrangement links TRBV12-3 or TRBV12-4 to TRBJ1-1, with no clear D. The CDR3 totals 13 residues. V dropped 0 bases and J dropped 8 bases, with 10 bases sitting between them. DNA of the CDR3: TGTGCCAGCAGTTTAGCGGGGTACGGAGAAGCTTTCTTT. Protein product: CASSLAGYGEAFF.

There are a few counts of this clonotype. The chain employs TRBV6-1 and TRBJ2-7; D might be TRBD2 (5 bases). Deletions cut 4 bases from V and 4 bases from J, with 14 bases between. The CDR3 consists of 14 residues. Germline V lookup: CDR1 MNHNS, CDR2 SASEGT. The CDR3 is CASSVDYRQYEQYF. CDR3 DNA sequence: TGTGCCAGCAGTGTCGACTACCGGCAATACGAGCAGTACTTC.

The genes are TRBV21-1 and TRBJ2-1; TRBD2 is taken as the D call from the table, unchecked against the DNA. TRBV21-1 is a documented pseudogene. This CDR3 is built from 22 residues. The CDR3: CASSKLGIKRALAGSSYNEQFF. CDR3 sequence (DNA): TGTGCCAGCAGCAAACTGGGTATTAAACGGGCACTAGCGGGTAGCTCCTACAATGAGCAGTTCTTC.

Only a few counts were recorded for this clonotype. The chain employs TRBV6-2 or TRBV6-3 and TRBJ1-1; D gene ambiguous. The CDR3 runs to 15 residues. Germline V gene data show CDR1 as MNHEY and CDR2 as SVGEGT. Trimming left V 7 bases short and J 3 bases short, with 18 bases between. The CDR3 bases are TGTGCCAGCATAGAAGCGGGGTTGATGCACACTGAAGCTTTCTTT. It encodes CASIEAGLMHTEAFF.

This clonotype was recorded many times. CDR3 residues: CASSFLDRGVYF. CDR3 DNA sequence: TGTGCCAGCAGCTTCCTGGACAGAGGAGTATACTTC. V is TRBV12-3 or TRBV12-4 and J is TRBJ2-7; D possibly corresponds to TRBD1 (6 bases). This CDR3 spans 12 amino acids. Between the trimmed V and J ends, which lost 6 bases and 13 bases, there was a span of 19 bases.

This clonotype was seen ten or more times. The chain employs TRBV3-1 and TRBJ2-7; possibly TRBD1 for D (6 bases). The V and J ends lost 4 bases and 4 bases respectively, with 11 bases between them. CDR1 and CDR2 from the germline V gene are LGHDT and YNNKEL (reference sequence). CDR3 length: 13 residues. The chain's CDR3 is CASSRGPLYEQYF. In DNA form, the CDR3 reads TGTGCCAGCAGCCGGGGGCCTCTTTACGAGCAGTACTTC.

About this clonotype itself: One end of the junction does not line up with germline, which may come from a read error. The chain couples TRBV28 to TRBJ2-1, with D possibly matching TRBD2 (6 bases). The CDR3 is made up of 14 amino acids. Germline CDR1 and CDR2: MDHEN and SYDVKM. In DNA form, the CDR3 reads TGTGCCAGCAGTCTCCGGGACGGGAGCTATGAGCAGCTCTTC. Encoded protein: CASSLRDGSYEQLF.

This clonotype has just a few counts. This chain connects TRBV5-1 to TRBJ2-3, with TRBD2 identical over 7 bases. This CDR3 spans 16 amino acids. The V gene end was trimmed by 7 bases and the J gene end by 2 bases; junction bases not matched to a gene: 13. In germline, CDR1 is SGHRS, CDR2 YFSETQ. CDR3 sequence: CASHPLASGITDTQYF. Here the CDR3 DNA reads TGCGCCAGCCACCCGTTGGCTAGCGGCATCACAGATACGCAGTATTTT.

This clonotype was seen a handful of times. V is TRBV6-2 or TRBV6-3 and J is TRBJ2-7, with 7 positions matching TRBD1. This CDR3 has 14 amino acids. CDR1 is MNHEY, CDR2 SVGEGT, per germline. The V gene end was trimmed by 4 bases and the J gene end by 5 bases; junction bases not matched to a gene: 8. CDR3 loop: CASSSLRQGHEQYF. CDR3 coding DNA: TGTGCCAGCAGTTCCCTACGACAGGGCCACGAGCAGTACTTC.

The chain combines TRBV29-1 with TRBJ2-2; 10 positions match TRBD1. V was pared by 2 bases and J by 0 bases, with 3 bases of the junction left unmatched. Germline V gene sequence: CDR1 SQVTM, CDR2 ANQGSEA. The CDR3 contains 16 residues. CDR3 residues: CSVERGTGANTGELFF. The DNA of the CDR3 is TGCAGCGTTGAAAGGGGGACAGGGGCGAACACCGGGGAGCTGTTTTTT.